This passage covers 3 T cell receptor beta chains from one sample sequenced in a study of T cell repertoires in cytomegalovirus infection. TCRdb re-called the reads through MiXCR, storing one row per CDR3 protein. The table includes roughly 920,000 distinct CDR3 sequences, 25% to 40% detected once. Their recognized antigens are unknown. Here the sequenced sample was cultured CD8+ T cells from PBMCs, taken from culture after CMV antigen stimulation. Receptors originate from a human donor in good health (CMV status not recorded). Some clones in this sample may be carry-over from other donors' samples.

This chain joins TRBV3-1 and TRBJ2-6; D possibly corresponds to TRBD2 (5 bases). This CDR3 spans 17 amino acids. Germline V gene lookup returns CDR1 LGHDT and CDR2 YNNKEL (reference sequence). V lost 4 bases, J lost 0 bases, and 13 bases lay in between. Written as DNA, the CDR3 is TGTGCCAGCAGCCCAACGCGACGGGGCTCTGGGGCCAACGTCCTGACTTTC. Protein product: CASSPTRRGSGANVLTF.

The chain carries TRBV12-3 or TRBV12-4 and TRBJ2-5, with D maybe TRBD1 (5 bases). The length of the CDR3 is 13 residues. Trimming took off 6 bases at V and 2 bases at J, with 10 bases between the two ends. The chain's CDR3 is CASRPTEQETQYF. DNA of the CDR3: TGTGCCAGCAGACCGACAGAGCAAGAGACCCAGTACTTC.

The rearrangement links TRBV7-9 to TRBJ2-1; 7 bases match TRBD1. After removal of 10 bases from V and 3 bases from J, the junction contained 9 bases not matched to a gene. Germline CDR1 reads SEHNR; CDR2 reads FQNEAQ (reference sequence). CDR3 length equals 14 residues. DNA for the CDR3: TGTGCCACCTATGGGACAGAAAACTACAATGAGCAGTTCTTC. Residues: CATYGTENYNEQFF.